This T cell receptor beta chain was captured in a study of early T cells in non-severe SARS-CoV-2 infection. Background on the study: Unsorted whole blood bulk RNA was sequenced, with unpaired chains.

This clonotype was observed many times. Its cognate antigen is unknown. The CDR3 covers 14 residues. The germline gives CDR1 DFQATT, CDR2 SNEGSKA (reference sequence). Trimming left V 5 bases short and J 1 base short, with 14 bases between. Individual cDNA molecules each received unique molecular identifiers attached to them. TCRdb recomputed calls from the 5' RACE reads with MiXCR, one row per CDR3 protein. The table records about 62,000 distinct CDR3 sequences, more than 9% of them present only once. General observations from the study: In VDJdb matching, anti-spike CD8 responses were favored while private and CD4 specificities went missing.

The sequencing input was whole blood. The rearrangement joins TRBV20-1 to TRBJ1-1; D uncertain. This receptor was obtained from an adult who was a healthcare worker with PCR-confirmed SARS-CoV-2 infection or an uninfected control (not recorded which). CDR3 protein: CSARSGRTNTEAFF. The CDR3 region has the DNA TGCAGTGCTCGTTCAGGACGGACGAACACTGAAGCTTTCTTT.